Below are 7 T cell receptor beta chains sequenced from a single sample in a study of beta chain features in type 1 diabetes. Expressed TCRB transcripts were sequenced, since all the RNA that had been isolated was reverse transcribed. Method: immunoSEQ multiplex PCR; TCRdb's copy keeps in-frame clones and lacks some. The profile covers about 150,000 clones, with around 8.5% appearing a single time and about 0.6% taken by the ten largest. The sample consisted of central memory CD4+ T cells from blood. The receptors originated from a man between 18 and 29 years old in good health.

This clone was detected ten times or more. The gene calls are TRBV7-2 and TRBJ1-1, with D perhaps TRBD1 (5 bases). Trimming removed 5 bases at V and 5 bases at J, with 18 bases between. Germline CDR1 SGHTA, CDR2 FQGNSA. The CDR3 totals 15 residues. The CDR3 DNA reads TGTGCCAGCAGCCAAGACACAGGCGGATGGACTGAAGCTTTCTTT. It translates to CASSQDTGGWTEAFF.

The J gene is TRBJ2-1, the V gene TRBV18; 10 bases line up with TRBD2. Per germline, CDR1 KGHSH and CDR2 LQKENI. There are 14 residues in the CDR3. Trimming at V came to 3 bases and at J to 13 bases, leaving 9 bases not matched to a gene. CDR3 coding DNA: TGTGCCAGCTCACCCTCCCTAGCGGGAGAGATTCAGTTCTTC. Translating gives CASSPSLAGEIQFF. Full variable domain (missing parts from reference TRBV18 and TRBJ2-1): NAGVMQNPRHLVRRRGQEARLRCSPMKGHSHVYWYRQLPEEGLKFMVYLQKENIIDESGMPKERFSAEFPKEGPSILRIQQVVRGDSAAYFCASSPSLAGEIQFFGPGTRLTVL.

This sequence joins TRBV18 and TRBJ1-4, with 9 bases that match TRBD1. V was pared by 3 bases and J by 8 bases, with 13 bases of the junction left unmatched. The length of the CDR3 is 17 residues. Germline assignment: CDR1 KGHSH and CDR2 LQKENI. CDR3 coding DNA: TGTGCCAGCTCACCGGAGGTGAGCGGGACAGGGTTCGAAAAACTGTTTTTT. Its translation: CASSPEVSGTGFEKLFF. Full variable domain (missing parts from reference TRBV18 and TRBJ1-4): NAGVMQNPRHLVRRRGQEARLRCSPMKGHSHVYWYRQLPEEGLKFMVYLQKENIIDESGMPKERFSAEFPKEGPSILRIQQVVRGDSAAYFCASSPEVSGTGFEKLFFGSGTQLSVL.

This clone was counted ten times or more. The chain joins TRBV19 to TRBJ2-1; possible D gene TRBD1, 6 bases. Germline-derived CDR1 and CDR2 are LNHDA and SQIVND (reference sequence). The CDR3 covers 17 residues. Trimming took off 6 bases at V and 8 bases at J, with 26 bases between the two ends. The DNA for the CDR3 is TGTGCCAGTAGCGATTACAGGGAAACCCTCGCCAATCATGAGCAGTTCTTC. Translating gives CASSDYRETLANHEQFF.

The table lists this clone with a few counts. The V and J genes are TRBV4-2 and TRBJ2-5, with 7 bases identical to TRBD1. V lost 0 bases to trimming and J lost 1 base; unmatched junction nucleotides: 8. There are 17 residues in the CDR3. CDR1 is LGHNA and CDR2 is YNFKEQ in the germline V gene. CDR3 in DNA: TGTGCCAGCAGCCAAGATCACGTCAGGGGGAGCCAAGAGACCCAGTACTTC. As protein: CASSQDHVRGSQETQYF.

This clone was recorded a few times. The CDR3 DNA reads as TGTGCCAGCAGCTTAGAAGGGGGCAGCAGTGTGGAGACCCAGTACTTC. Translation gives CASSLEGGSSVETQYF. This chain connects TRBV7-9 to TRBJ2-5, with TRBD1 matching 7 bases. The CDR3 length is 16 residues. The trim removed 1 base at V and 5 bases at J, leaving 10 bases unmatched. CDR1 is SEHNR, CDR2 FQNEAQ, per germline (reference sequence). Full variable domain (remainder filled in from reference TRBV7-9 and TRBJ2-5): DTGVSQNPRHKITKRGQNVTFRCDPISEHNRLYWYRQTLGQGPEFLTYFQNEAQLEKSRLLSDRFSAERPKGSFSTLEIQRTEQGDSAMYLCASSLEGGSSVETQYFGPGTRLLVL.

This clone was counted a few times. This sequence joins TRBV27 and TRBJ1-4; no clear D gene. Trimming cost V 0 bases and J 0 bases, with 11 bases left between them. Per the germline V gene, CDR1 is MNHEY and CDR2 is SMNVEV (reference sequence). The CDR3 is 17 amino acids. CDR3 protein: CASSLSIPTATNEKLFF. The CDR3 DNA sequence: TGTGCCAGCAGTTTATCAATACCAACTGCAACTAATGAAAAACTGTTTTTT.